A selection of T cell receptor beta chains follows, all from one sample in a study of a mutant IDH1 vaccine in newly diagnosed glioma. Their recognized antigens are unknown. Assay: immunoSEQ multiplex PCR; the TCRdb copy retains only in-frame clones and omits some. Of about 59,000 clones listed, 85% to 90% are singletons. This material consisted of PBMCs, taken from a glioma patient whose treatment included an IDH1 peptide vaccine. These receptors were taken from a woman between 40 and 55 years old with glioma. Each CDR3 is given with its conserved first and last residue. The D gene is left open where the match is weak. Size tells how often a clone was seen (once, few, many) or the class of an expanded clone, and some rows leave it out.

DNA | CDR3 | J | D | V | size
TGTGCCAGCAGTGAAGGGATCGGAGCCTACGAGCAGTACTTC | CASSEGIGAYEQYF | TRBJ2-7 | - | TRBV2 | -
TGTGCCTGGAACGCCGGGACCTTGAATTCACCCCTCCACTTT | CAWNAGTLNSPLHF | TRBJ1-6 | - | TRBV30 | -
TGTGCCAGCAGTCGGACAGGGCCGAACACTGAAGCTTTCTTT | CASSRTGPNTEAFF | TRBJ1-1 | TRBD1 | TRBV7-2 | -
TGTGCCAGCAGCTTATTGCTAGAACAAGAGACCCAGTACTTC | CASSLLLEQETQYF | TRBJ2-5 | - | TRBV11-2 | -
TGTGCCAGCAGTGGACCGACTAGCGGGGCCACAGATACGCAGTATTTT | CASSGPTSGATDTQYF | TRBJ2-3 | TRBD2 | TRBV2 | -
TGTGCCAGCAGTCCGCCCGGGGGACCTAACTATGGCTACACCTTC | CASSPPGGPNYGYTF | TRBJ1-2 | - | TRBV6-5 | -
TGTGCCAGCAGCTTAAGGCGGGGGATCTACAATGAGCAGTTCTTC | CASSLRRGIYNEQFF | TRBJ2-1 | TRBD2 | TRBV11-3 | -
TGTGCCTGGAGTGTTTTTACAGGGACCGCGGAGACCCAGTACTTC | CAWSVFTGTAETQYF | TRBJ2-5 | - | TRBV30 | few
TGCGCCAGCAGCTTGGTCGCTGGCACAGATACGCAGTATTTT | CASSLVAGTDTQYF | TRBJ2-3 | - | TRBV5-1 | once
TGTGCCAGCAGAGGCGGGAGCCCCATGAATGAGCAGTTCTTC | CASRGGSPMNEQFF | TRBJ2-1 | TRBD2 | TRBV6-4 | -
TGTGCCAGTGGGGACAGGCCGAACACTGAAGCTTTCTTT | CASGDRPNTEAFF | TRBJ1-1 | TRBD1 | TRBV19 | -
TGTGCCAGCAGCTCGACCCGTTGGACCCCTAACTATGGCTACACCTTC | CASSSTRWTPNYGYTF | TRBJ1-2 | - | TRBV7-8 | -
TGTGCCAGCAGTAGAGCGCCCCGTGAGGAGCAGTTCTTC | CASSRAPREEQFF | TRBJ2-1 | - | TRBV5-7 | once
TGTGCCAGCCGGGAGGCGGAGGGCAATAATTCACCCCTCCACTTT | CASREAEGNNSPLHF | TRBJ1-6 | - | TRBV2 | -
TGTGCCCGCGTGAGCGGGAGGGCCGGTGAGCAGTTCTTC | CARVSGRAGEQFF | TRBJ2-1 | - | TRBV21-1 | -
TGTGCCATCAGCGGGACAGGGGGGAACAATCAGCCCCAGCATTTT | CAISGTGGNNQPQHF | TRBJ1-5 | TRBD1 | TRBV10-3 | -
TGTGCCAGCTTTAGGGGGGCCCACGAGCAGTACTTC | CASFRGAHEQYF | TRBJ2-7 | - | TRBV27 | -
TGTGCCAGCAGCCTCGGAGTTCGGGGGGTGGATCGGCAGTATTTT | CASSLGVRGVDRQYF | TRBJ2-3 | TRBD2 | TRBV11-2 | -
TGTGCCAGCAGTCGACAGGGCATGAACACTGAAGCTTTCTTT | CASSRQGMNTEAFF | TRBJ1-1 | TRBD1 | TRBV2 | -
TGTGCCAGCAGCTTAGGGGGACAGGGATCCGAGCAGTACTTC | CASSLGGQGSEQYF | TRBJ2-7 | TRBD1 | TRBV7-2 | -
TGTGCCAGCAGTTACGAATGGGGTGCCTCGGCTCCCCAGCATTTT | CASSYEWGASAPQHF | TRBJ1-5 | - | TRBV6-6 | -
TGTGCCAGCAGTCGACTAGCGGGAGCCACAGATACGCAGTATTTT | CASSRLAGATDTQYF | TRBJ2-3 | TRBD2 | TRBV6-4 | -
TGCGCCAGCAGAATGACAGGGGTCGAAAAACTGTTTTTT | CASRMTGVEKLFF | TRBJ1-4 | TRBD1 | TRBV10-2 | few
TGTGCCATCAGTGAGTGGGGGCTAGCGGGAGGGCCGGTGGAGCAGTACTTC | CAISEWGLAGGPVEQYF | TRBJ2-7 | TRBD2 | TRBV10-3 | -
TGCGCCAGCAGCCAAGATCATTCCGGGGGCTATGGCTACACCTTC | CASSQDHSGGYGYTF | TRBJ1-2 | - | TRBV4-3 | -
TGTGCCAGCTCACCAATCCAGGTAATAAACACTGAAGCTTTCTTT | CASSPIQVINTEAFF | TRBJ1-1 | - | TRBV18 | once
TGTGCCAGCAGCTTCTGGGACAGCTATATCTATGGCTACACCTTC | CASSFWDSYIYGYTF | TRBJ1-2 | TRBD1 | TRBV5-4 | -
TGCAGCGTTGGGGGGGGAGGCTACACCTTC | CSVGGGGYTF | TRBJ1-2 | - | TRBV29-1 | -
TGTGCCTGGAGTTCGACTAGCGGGAGGCTGTTCTTC | CAWSSTSGRLFF | TRBJ2-1 | TRBD2 | TRBV30 | -
TGTGCCAGCAGCTCGGGGTTAAGCTCCTATAATTCACCCCTCCACTTT | CASSSGLSSYNSPLHF | TRBJ1-6 | - | TRBV7-2 | -
TGTGCCAGCAGTTTATCTGCAGACTACAATGAGCAGTTCTTC | CASSLSADYNEQFF | TRBJ2-1 | - | TRBV27 | -
TGTGCCAGCTCACCGAGAAGGCCAGGGGATGGGATTAACACTGAAGCTTTCTTT | CASSPRRPGDGINTEAFF | TRBJ1-1 | - | TRBV18 | -
TGTGCCAGCACCCCCAGGAGGGGCAGCGATGGCTACACCTTC | CASTPRRGSDGYTF | TRBJ1-2 | - | TRBV6-6 | -
TGCGCCAGCAAAGGGACAGCGAACACTGAAGCTTTCTTT | CASKGTANTEAFF | TRBJ1-1 | TRBD1 | TRBV10-2 | few
TGTGCCAGCAGCCCCAGGACAGCGGGTGACACCATATATTTT | CASSPRTAGDTIYF | TRBJ1-3 | - | TRBV9 | -
TGTGCCAGCAGAAACGAGGCAGGAAACTATGGCTACACCTTC | CASRNEAGNYGYTF | TRBJ1-2 | - | TRBV6-5 | -
TGTGCCAGCTCACCTGGCTGGGCAGAGAACACTGAAGCTTTCTTT | CASSPGWAENTEAFF | TRBJ1-1 | - | TRBV18 | -
TGTGCCATCAGTGCCAGACAGGGGGCGGAGAACACTGAAGCTTTCTTT | CAISARQGAENTEAFF | TRBJ1-1 | TRBD1 | TRBV10-3 | -
TGCGCCAGCAGCTCGGGACTCCAGGGCACCGGGGAGCTGTTTTTT | CASSSGLQGTGELFF | TRBJ2-2 | - | TRBV5-1 | -
TGTGCCAGCAGCTCTACAGGGAGTGAACCTGAAAAACTGTTTTTT | CASSSTGSEPEKLFF | TRBJ1-4 | - | TRBV7-9 | -
TGTGCCACCAGTCGATCCCCGGACAGTATCACCGGGGAGCTGTTTTTT | CATSRSPDSITGELFF | TRBJ2-2 | - | TRBV19 | -
TGCGCCAGCAGCTGGGGGACAGACACCGGGGAGCTGTTTTTT | CASSWGTDTGELFF | TRBJ2-2 | TRBD1 | TRBV5-1 | -
TGTGCCATCAGTGAGGAACAGGACAGGGCGCTTAACTATGGCTACACCTTC | CAISEEQDRALNYGYTF | TRBJ1-2 | TRBD1 | TRBV10-3 | -
TGCGCCAGCAGCTTGGACAGGGTTATGAACACTGAAGCTTTCTTT | CASSLDRVMNTEAFF | TRBJ1-1 | - | TRBV5-1 | -
TGTGCCAGCAGTTTAGGGACCCCTAGTGAAAAACTGTTTTTT | CASSLGTPSEKLFF | TRBJ1-4 | - | TRBV27 | -
TGTGCCAGCAGCGAGGGACACTTAGATCAGCCCCAGCATTTT | CASSEGHLDQPQHF | TRBJ1-5 | - | TRBV6-1 | -
TGTGCCAGCAGCGTAGAGCCTGAGACTAGCGGGAACTACTACGAGCAGTACTTC | CASSVEPETSGNYYEQYF | TRBJ2-7 | TRBD2 | TRBV9 | -
TGTGCCATCAGCGGGGGCGCCCCACAAGAGACCCAGTACTTC | CAISGGAPQETQYF | TRBJ2-5 | - | TRBV10-3 | -
TGTGCCAGTAGTTCCCTGGCTGGGGCCAACGTCCTGACTTTC | CASSSLAGANVLTF | TRBJ2-6 | - | TRBV19 | -
TGTGCCATCAGTGAGTCCGGGCGTGAGCAGTACTTC | CAISESGREQYF | TRBJ2-7 | - | TRBV10-3 | -
TGTGCCAGCAGCTTAGCTCTGGGAATATCCTACGAGCAGTACTTC | CASSLALGISYEQYF | TRBJ2-7 | - | TRBV7-2 | -
TGTGCCAGCAGCTTCCAGGTTACTCGCGAGCAGTACTTC | CASSFQVTREQYF | TRBJ2-7 | - | TRBV2 | few